What follows are 31 T cell receptor beta chains derived from one specimen sequenced in a study of Graves' ophthalmopathy and Graves' hyperthyroidism. Amplified TCR beta CDR3 regions were obtained using RNA transcripts as template. The first round was an RT-PCR with HTBI primers, and the second round was a multiplex PCR. TCRdb passed the multiplex PCR reads through MiXCR, listing each CDR3 protein once. The table has 450,000 to 600,000 distinct CDR3 sequences, 35% to 40% seen once. The sample was peripheral blood or thyroid tissue (not recorded which). Receptors were obtained from an adult man with Graves' hyperthyroidism.

This clonotype showed up just a few times. V is TRBV27 and J is TRBJ2-7, with 9 bases that match TRBD1. The CDR3 is 14 amino acids. Germline CDR1 MNHEY, CDR2 SMNVEV (reference sequence). J gave up 3 bases and V 5 bases, and 5 bases lay outside the gene matches. The CDR3 nucleotides read TGTGCCAGCAGTACAGGGGGCGGGAACTACGAGCAGTACTTC. Amino acid sequence: CASSTGGGNYEQYF.

V gene TRBV2 combines with J gene TRBJ2-7; possibly TRBD2 for D (5 bases). Trimming removed 3 bases from V and 4 bases from J, with 10 bases in between. Germline CDR1 SNHLY, CDR2 FYNNEI. This CDR3 is 13 amino acids long. The CDR3 region has the DNA TGTGCCAGCAGTGATGGCCCGGGGTACGAGCAGTACTTC. Translated, it gives CASSDGPGYEQYF.

This clonotype occurred many times. The V gene is TRBV29-1, the J gene TRBJ2-7, with D unresolved. V gave up 1 base and J gave up 2 bases, with 6 bases separating them. Germline lookup yields CDR1 SQVTM and CDR2 ANQGSEA. This CDR3 has 12 amino acids. The CDR3 DNA is TGCAGCGTTGAAGCCGATACCTACGAGCAGTACTTC. Translated: CSVEADTYEQYF.

This clonotype was counted at least ten times. The chain recombines TRBV10-3 with TRBJ2-7; 7 bases are shared with TRBD2. The CDR3 runs 16 residues. In germline, CDR1 is ENHRY, CDR2 SYGVKD. V was clipped by 10 bases and J by 3 bases; unmatched bases: 18. The chain's CDR3 is CASKGTILAESYEQYF. The CDR3 nucleotides read TGTGCCAGTAAAGGGACTATTTTAGCCGAGAGCTACGAGCAGTACTTC.

With respect to this clonotype: An end of the junction does not agree with germline; a read error may underlie this. The rearrangement links TRBV7-6 to TRBJ2-7, with TRBD1 identical over 9 bases. CDR1 and CDR2 from the germline V gene are SGHVS and FNYEAQ. CDR3 size: 16 residues. CDR3 nucleotides: TGTGCCAGCAGCTCATCCGGGACAGGGTTCTCCCACGAGCAGTACTTC. Protein sequence: CASSSSGTGFSHEQYF.

Concerning this clonotype: The CDR3 carries no conserved terminal phenylalanine or tryptophan, so it likely arises from a read error. No DNA is shown, since the ends of the CDR3 on it are uncertain; the CDR3 is the one TCRdb lists. J is TRBJ2-5 and V is TRBV7-9; TRBD1, as called in the table, went unchecked against the DNA. Per the germline V gene, CDR1 is SEHNR and CDR2 is FQNEAQ (reference sequence). Inclusive of both ends, the CDR3 amounts to 8 amino acids. The CDR3 region is CASSLGSG.

Ten or more counts support this clonotype. The genes are TRBV7-2 and TRBJ1-1, with a tentative D call TRBD1 (5 bases). Per the germline V gene, CDR1 is SGHTA and CDR2 is FQGNSA. V lost 4 bases, J lost 4 bases, and 13 bases lay in between. The CDR3 is made up of 14 amino acids. The CDR3 DNA sequence: TGTGCCAGCAGCTCGCCGGGCGGGGGCACTGAAGCTTTCTTT. Amino acids: CASSSPGGGTEAFF.

On this clonotype: A single base separates this from a much larger clone, so it may be a read error. The conserved phenylalanine or tryptophan normally closing the CDR3 is absent here, so this likely arose from a read error. The chain employs TRBV9 and TRBJ2-7, with D uncertain. Germline CDR1 and CDR2: SGDLS and YYNGEE. There are 14 residues in the CDR3. Trimming shortened V by 0 bases and J by 4 bases, and 11 bases separated the two germline ends. The CDR3 region has the DNA TGTGCCAGCAGCGTAGGGGCTAGTCTTTACGAGCAGTACCTC. This sequence encodes CASSVGASLYEQYL.

The rearrangement uses TRBV7-8 and TRBJ2-7; 7 bases map to TRBD1. The V segment lost 5 bases and the J segment 11 bases; nucleotides outside the gene matches: 12. The length of the CDR3 is 13 residues. CDR1 is SGHVS, CDR2 FQNEAQ, per germline. The CDR3 is CASSPGPDRVEYF. DNA for the CDR3: TGTGCCAGCAGCCCCGGGCCCGACAGGGTCGAGTACTTC. Looking up the rest from reference TRBV7-8 and TRBJ2-7 gives the full variable domain: GAGVSQSPRYKVAKRGQDVALRCDPISGHVSLFWYQQALGQGPEFLTYFQNEAQLDKSGLPSDRFFAERPEGSVSTLKIQRTQQEDSAVYLCASSPGPDRVEYFGPGTRLTVT.

This clonotype was recorded at least ten times. The gene calls are TRBV5-5 and TRBJ2-7; the match to TRBD2 covers 7 bases. This CDR3 is 15 amino acids long. V trimming: 4 bases; J trimming: 5 bases; junction bases outside the gene matches: 12. Germline V lookup: CDR1 SGHKS, CDR2 YYEKEE (reference sequence). CDR3 bases: TGTGCCAGCAGCCCCCGAGGGGAGGGATGGAACGAGCAGTACTTC. Translating it yields CASSPRGEGWNEQYF.

This clonotype was seen repeatedly, ten times or more. This sequence joins TRBV6-5 and TRBJ1-6; 7 bases agree with TRBD1. The germline gives CDR1 MNHEY, CDR2 SVGAGI. This CDR3 is built from 15 residues. V trimming: 7 bases; J trimming: 3 bases; junction bases outside the gene matches: 6. CDR3 amino acids: CASKDRTFYNSPLHF. The CDR3 DNA sequence: TGTGCCAGCAAGGACAGGACTTTCTATAATTCACCCCTCCACTTT.

The J gene is TRBJ2-1, the V gene TRBV19, with 11 bases aligning to TRBD1. The CDR3 covers 17 residues. V lost 3 bases, J lost 9 bases, and 13 bases stayed unmatched. Germline CDR1 and CDR2: LNHDA and SQIVND (reference sequence). The CDR3, as DNA: TGTGCCAGTAGTATTCGGACAGGGGGCGTTGAGGGCACTGAGCAGTTCTTC. Translating it yields CASSIRTGGVEGTEQFF.

On this clonotype itself: A much bigger clone sits one base away, suggesting this may be a read error. This chain links TRBV20-1 with TRBJ2-1; 7 nucleotides match TRBD2. Germline V gives CDR1 DFQATT, CDR2 SNEGSKA (reference sequence). The CDR3 runs 16 residues. V shed 3 bases and J 7 bases; nucleotides not matched to a gene: 15. The CDR3 region has the DNA TGCAGTGCTAGTAGCTTGGCGGGAGAACTTAAAAATGAGCAGTTCTTC. It yields the protein CSASSLAGELKNEQFF.

The sample holds many counts of this clonotype. This sequence joins TRBV13 and TRBJ2-7; TRBD1 is a possible D gene (7 bases). This CDR3 has 15 residues. V lost 5 bases, J lost 3 bases, and 17 bases lay in between. The V gene's germline CDR1 is PRHDT and CDR2 FYEKMQ (reference sequence). The CDR3 reads CASSERQGGRYEQYF. Here the CDR3 DNA reads TGTGCCAGCAGCGAAAGACAGGGAGGACGCTACGAGCAGTACTTC.

Comments on this clonotype: Since a much larger clone is just one base distant, this may be a read error. The chain carries TRBV27 and TRBJ1-2; 7 bases line up with TRBD1. The CDR3 loop spans 13 amino acids. V gave up 5 bases and J gave up 6 bases; unmatched junction bases: 6. Per germline, CDR1 MNHEY and CDR2 SMNVEV (reference sequence). The CDR3 region has the DNA TGTGCCAGCAGTGACAGGGTAGTCGATGGCTACACCTTC. Protein sequence: CASSDRVVDGYTF.

This clonotype was seen many times. This chain joins TRBV25-1 and TRBJ1-1; D is unresolved. V was trimmed by 5 bases and J by 7 bases, leaving 14 bases between them. This CDR3 has 13 amino acids. CDR1 is MGHDK and CDR2 is SYGVNS in the germline V gene. The DNA of the CDR3 is TGTGCCAGCAGTAATTTACGGACGGATGAAGCTTTCTTT. Its translation: CASSNLRTDEAFF.

The table lists this clonotype with many counts. This sequence joins TRBV9 and TRBJ2-6, with 8 positions matching TRBD2. V gave up 4 bases and J gave up 5 bases; unmatched junction bases: 17. CDR3 length: 19 amino acids. Germline CDR1 SGDLS, CDR2 YYNGEE. CDR3 amino acids: CASSSPRGGEAAWANVLTF. For the CDR3, the DNA is TGTGCCAGCAGCTCTCCCCGGGGGGGGGAGGCCGCCTGGGCCAACGTCCTGACTTTC. The full variable domain, rest sourced from reference TRBV9 and TRBJ2-6, is DSGVTQTPKHLITATGQRVTLRCSPRSGDLSVYWYQQSLDQGLQFLIQYYNGEERAKGNILERFSAQQFPDLHSELNLSSLELGDSALYFCASSSPRGGEAAWANVLTFGAGSRLTVL.

Ten or more counts support this clonotype. The rearrangement links TRBV10-1 to TRBJ1-1; 8 bases map to TRBD1. J gave up 11 bases and V 0 bases, and 8 bases lay outside the gene matches. This CDR3 contains 14 residues. Per the germline V gene, CDR1 is WNHNN and CDR2 is SYGVQD (reference sequence). In DNA form, the CDR3 reads TGCGCCAGCAGTGAGTCAAGGACAGGGAATTCGGCTTTCTTT. Translated, it gives CASSESRTGNSAFF.

Concerning this clonotype: The conserved final phenylalanine or tryptophan is absent from the CDR3, which likely points to a read error. No DNA is shown, since the ends of the CDR3 on it are uncertain; the CDR3 is the one TCRdb lists. This chain joins TRBV29-1 and TRBJ1-3; the table's D gene call, TRBD1, was not cross checked with the DNA. CDR1 and CDR2 from the germline V gene are SQVTM and ANQGSEA. The CDR3 extends over 8 residues, inclusive of both ends. The CDR3 spells CSVQGYYV.

In regard to this clonotype: Since a much larger clone is just one base distant, this may be a read error. This chain uses TRBV4-1 with TRBJ2-7, with 10 positions matching TRBD1. The CDR3 contains 15 residues. Germline V gene sequence: CDR1 MGHRA, CDR2 YSYEKL. CDR3: CASSQPGQGDHEQYF. For the CDR3, the DNA is TGTGCCAGCAGCCAACCAGGACAGGGGGACCACGAGCAGTACTTC.

This clonotype was recorded many times. The chain is built from TRBV25-1 and TRBJ2-7; no firm D call. V lost 4 bases and J 1 base, leaving 8 bases between the germline ends. The CDR3 extends over 13 amino acids. The germline CDR1 and CDR2 sequences are MGHDK and SYGVNS. CDR3 DNA sequence: TGTGCCAGCAGTGCCGACCCGTCCTACGAGCAGTACTTC. Translating gives CASSADPSYEQYF.

This clonotype was counted only a few times. The chain joins TRBV10-3 to TRBJ2-3, with TRBD2 matching 8 bases. This CDR3 has 18 amino acids. V lost 8 bases and J lost 0; bases outside the gene matches: 16. The V gene's germline CDR1 is ENHRY and CDR2 SYGVKD. The CDR3 here is CAIGRGSGGPRSTDTQYF. As DNA, the CDR3 is TGTGCCATCGGACGTGGAAGCGGGGGCCCACGCAGCACAGATACGCAGTATTTT.

The CDR3: CAMGTSLGETQYF. The CDR3 bases are TGTGCTATGGGGACAAGTTTGGGCGAGACCCAGTACTTC. V usage is TRBV2 and J usage is TRBJ2-5; tentatively, D is TRBD1 (6 bases). The V gene's germline CDR1 is SNHLY and CDR2 FYNNEI. This CDR3 has 13 amino acids.

This clonotype occurred a few times. V is TRBV7-9 and J is TRBJ1-6; D might be TRBD1 (5 bases). V lost 4 bases and J lost 3, with 16 bases in between. The length of the CDR3 is 17 residues. Germline V gene data show CDR1 as SEHNR and CDR2 as FQNEAQ (reference sequence). The CDR3 is CASSSPRDGSYNSPLHF. The DNA for the CDR3 is TGTGCCAGCAGCTCGCCCCGGGACGGGAGCTATAATTCACCCCTCCACTTT.

The sample holds many counts of this clonotype. The chain employs TRBV5-1 and TRBJ1-2; TRBD1 aligns across 7 bases. Per the germline V gene, CDR1 is SGHRS and CDR2 is YFSETQ. The CDR3 loop spans 15 amino acids. The junction had 9 bases not matched to a gene; V was cut back by 1 base and J by 6 bases. CDR3 amino acids: CASSLNPGQANGYTF. DNA of the CDR3: TGCGCCAGCAGCTTGAACCCCGGACAGGCGAATGGCTACACCTTC.

This clonotype came up many times. The genes are TRBV19 and TRBJ1-5; D gene uncertain. The ends were cut back, 3 bases at V and 3 bases at J, with 12 bases in the middle. Germline-derived CDR1 and CDR2 are LNHDA and SQIVND (reference sequence). This CDR3 contains 15 residues. The CDR3 region has the DNA TGTGCCAGTAGTATTCTTGTCCCGATCAATCAGCCCCAGCATTTT. It yields the protein CASSILVPINQPQHF. Full variable domain (outside the CDR3, taken from reference TRBV19 and TRBJ1-5): DGGITQSPKYLFRKEGQNVTLSCEQNLNHDAMYWYRQDPGQGLRLIYYSQIVNDFQKGDIAEGYSVSREKKESFPLTVTSAQKNPTAFYLCASSILVPINQPQHFGDGTRLSIL.

The genes are TRBV29-1 and TRBJ1-1; D is uncertain. The germline V gene encodes CDR1 SQVTM and CDR2 ANQGSEA. The CDR3 runs to 10 residues. CDR3 sequence reads: CSFGDTEAFF. Here the CDR3 DNA reads TGCAGTTTCGGGGACACTGAAGCTTTCTTT.

This clonotype was observed at least ten times. V is TRBV12-3 or TRBV12-4 and J is TRBJ2-6; TRBD1 is a possible D gene (6 bases). Trimming took off 5 bases at V and 2 bases at J, with 10 bases between the two ends. This CDR3 region has 15 residues. For the CDR3, the DNA is TGTGCCAGCAGTCTAGGGGGTGCTGGGGCCAACGTCCTGACTTTC. The encoded protein is CASSLGGAGANVLTF.

This sequence joins TRBV24-1 and TRBJ1-3; D unclear. The germline CDR1 and CDR2 sequences are KGHDR and SFDVKD. This CDR3 spans 14 amino acids. V shed 5 bases and J shed 7 bases, with 14 bases lying between them. The CDR3 is CATSGLAGTNTIYF. In DNA, the CDR3 is TGTGCCACCAGTGGACTAGCGGGAACGAACACCATATATTTT.

The chain combines TRBV2 with TRBJ2-5; possibly TRBD1 or TRBD2 for D (5 bases each). The DNA end is a closer match to TRBJ2-1, so the J assignment may be wrong. Germline lookup yields CDR1 SNHLY and CDR2 FYNNEI. CDR3 length equals 13 residues. CDR3 loop: CASRDGPYNEQFF. The CDR3 DNA follows: TGTGCCAGCCGGGACGGGCCCTACAATGAGCAGTTCTTC.

CDR3 loop: CSARGQVIPEQYF. In DNA, the CDR3 is TGCAGTGCTAGAGGGCAGGTAATTCCCGAGCAGTACTTC. The chain couples TRBV20-1 to TRBJ2-7; no clear D gene. The CDR3 is 13 residues long. The V gene lost 1 base and the J gene lost 6 bases, with 13 bases spanning the gap. In germline, CDR1 is DFQATT, CDR2 SNEGSKA (reference sequence).